The sequence of this T cell receptor (beta chain) was determined in a study of cytomegalovirus exposure and HLA in healthy donors. Overall study: Findings of an earlier analysis included roughly 110 million unique TCR beta sequences from roughly 180 million T cells. Most donors, around 81% of approximately 400 genotyped, fell in the Caucasian-associated ancestry cluster.

Regarding this clone: Its antigen is not known.

Regarding the study as a whole: Most observed TCR sequences were rare, whereas some public TCRs were detected in many donors. Follow-up analysis seemed to connect common viral pathogens with several of the most significant clusters identified.

Primers: 60 Vbeta forward and 13 Jbeta reverse. TCRdb keeps only in-frame clones here, not all; method: immunoSEQ multiplex PCR. Of around 130,000 clones listed, roughly four fifths are singletons. Material for sequencing was PBMCs. The receptor was derived from a middle-aged woman in good health and CMV-seropositive.

The chain's CDR3 is CASTSGGMRTEAFF. The CDR3 bases are TGTGCCAGCACCTCGGGGGGGATGAGGACTGAAGCTTTCTTT. This chain links TRBV7-2 with TRBJ1-1; TRBD1 might be the D (5 bases). Per the germline V gene, CDR1 is SGHTA and CDR2 is FQGNSA. V lost 7 bases and J 5 bases, leaving 17 bases between the germline ends. The CDR3 is made up of 14 amino acids. The variable domain in full, with the rest retrieved from reference TRBV7-2 and TRBJ1-1, is GAGVSQSPSNKVTEKGKDVELRCDPISGHTALYWYRQSLGQGLEFLIYFQGNSAPDKSGLPSDRFSAERTGGSVSTLTIQRTQQEDSAVYLCASTSGGMRTEAFFGQGTRLTVV.